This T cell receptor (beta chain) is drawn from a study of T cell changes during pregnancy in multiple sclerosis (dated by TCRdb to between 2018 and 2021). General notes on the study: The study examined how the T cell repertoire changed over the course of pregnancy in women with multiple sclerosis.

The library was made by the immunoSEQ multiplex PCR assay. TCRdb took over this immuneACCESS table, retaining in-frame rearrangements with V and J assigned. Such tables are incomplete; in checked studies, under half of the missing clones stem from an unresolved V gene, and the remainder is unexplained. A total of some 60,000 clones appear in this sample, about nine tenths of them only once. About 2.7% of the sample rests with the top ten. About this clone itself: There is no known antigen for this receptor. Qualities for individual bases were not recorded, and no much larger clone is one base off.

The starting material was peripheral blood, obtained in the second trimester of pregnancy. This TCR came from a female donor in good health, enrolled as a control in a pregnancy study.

The DNA sequence is as follows: TGTGCCAGCAGCTTCTCCCTAGTTGGTACCGGGGAGCTGTTTTTT. It is translated as CASSFSLVGTGELFF. The chain is assembled from TRBV11-3 and TRBJ2-2, with no confident D gene call. The CDR3 sequence holds 15 residues, the cysteine and phenylalanine included. Just CDR3 DNA is preserved here, 45 bases in frame from base 1. The germline V gene encodes CDR1 SGHNT and CDR2 YENEEA. At the junction V is shortened by 3 bases and J by 5 bases, with 13 bases in between.